This TCR beta chain appears in the sequencing data of a study of blood T cell repertoires in COVID-19. In the study overall: From T cells, B-cell-depleted T cells, or PBMCs came the material, which was cDNA or gDNA.

Clones were sequenced by immunoSEQ multiplex PCR, and TCRdb holds only the in-frame ones, with some missing. The data contain over 200,000 clones, around 84% of them singletons. Germline trimming cut 0 bases from V and 3 bases from J; bases unmatched to any gene: 11. This CDR3 has 18 residues. Germline CDR1 reads LNHNV; CDR2 reads YYDKDF (reference sequence). Enrolled during active infection, Seattle patients were then followed longitudinally. The sequencing input was peripheral blood. The chain uses TRBV15 and TRBJ2-5, with 9 nucleotides matching TRBD2. This TCR came from a man in his forties or fifties with COVID-19, enrolled during active disease. CDR3 sequence: CATSREIRSASGKETQYF. CDR3 sequence (DNA): TGTGCCACCAGCAGAGAGATTAGATCGGCTAGCGGGAAAGAGACCCAGTACTTC.